A selection of T cell receptor beta chains follows, all from one sample in a study of blood T cell repertoires in COVID-19. Profiling relied on immunoSEQ multiplex PCR, and the TCRdb table lists in-frame clones only, not all of them. This table holds some 190,000 clones, approximately 83% found once. Material for sequencing was peripheral blood. These receptors were obtained from a man aged 55 to 70 with acute or convalescent COVID-19. Both conserved end residues are part of each CDR3. A D gene is named only where the DNA matches it firmly. The size of a clone is reported for some rows only, either as once, few or many, or as a class for expanded clones.

v_call	d_call	cdr3_length	clone_size	j_call	cdr3_nt	cdr3_aa
TRBV28	NA	15	NA	TRBJ1-2	TGTGCCAGCAGTTTGGGGAACAGGAGACACTATGGCTACACCTTC	CASSLGNRRHYGYTF
TRBV5-1	TRBD1	14	NA	TRBJ1-2	TGCGCCAGCAGCGCCAGGGGGCGCGACTATGGCTACACCTTC	CASSARGRDYGYTF
TRBV28	TRBD2	15	NA	TRBJ2-3	TGTGCCAGCAGTACTCCCGGGACTAGTACAGATACGCAGTATTTT	CASSTPGTSTDTQYF
TRBV19	TRBD1	14	NA	TRBJ1-2	TGTGCCAGTAGGACACGGACAGGTGCCTATGGCTACACCTTC	CASRTRTGAYGYTF
TRBV9	NA	16	NA	TRBJ1-2	TGTGCCAGCAGCGTAGATGGACATTTCGCTAACTATGGCTACACCTTC	CASSVDGHFANYGYTF
TRBV2	NA	13	NA	TRBJ2-5	TGTGCCAGCTCGGGGTGGTCCCAAGAGACCCAGTACTTC	CASSGWSQETQYF
TRBV28	TRBD2	15	NA	TRBJ2-4	TGTGCCAGCAGTCGGGACGGGGGGACCAAAAACATTCAGTACTTC	CASSRDGGTKNIQYF
TRBV4-2	NA	16	few	TRBJ1-3	TGTGCCAGCAGCCAAGGGAGATCGAGCTCTGGAAACACCATATATTTT	CASSQGRSSSGNTIYF
TRBV28	NA	16	NA	TRBJ1-2	TGTGCCAGCAGTTCCGCCGGGGAGGCCTCGTCTTATGGCTACACCTTC	CASSSAGEASSYGYTF
TRBV28	NA	15	NA	TRBJ1-2	TGTGCCAGCAAAGGGCAGGGGATAGCTAACTATGGCTACACCTTC	CASKGQGIANYGYTF
TRBV5-1	TRBD2	18	NA	TRBJ2-7	TGCGCCAGCAGCTTGAAGCCTAAAGGACTAGCGGGAGATTACGAGCAGTACTTC	CASSLKPKGLAGDYEQYF
TRBV19	NA	15	NA	TRBJ1-1	TGTGCCAGTAGTCCTCAGGGGTTGGTGAACACTGAAGCTTTCTTT	CASSPQGLVNTEAFF
TRBV4-1	NA	14	NA	TRBJ2-7	TGCGCCAGCAGCCAAGGCCAGGTCTCCTACGAGCAGTACTTC	CASSQGQVSYEQYF
TRBV3-1/TRBV3-2	NA	17	NA	TRBJ2-1	TGTGCCAGCAGCCGAAAGACGGGGCGGGATTTATACAATGAGCAGTTCTTC	CASSRKTGRDLYNEQFF
TRBV28	TRBD2	14	NA	TRBJ2-3	TGTGCCAGCAGTACTAGCGGGAGGGGGGATACGCAGTATTTT	CASSTSGRGDTQYF
TRBV4-1	TRBD1	15	once	TRBJ1-2	TGCGCCAGCAGCCAACTTGGGACAGCTCAGAGTGGCTACACCTTC	CASSQLGTAQSGYTF
TRBV7-9	TRBD2	15	few	TRBJ2-1	TGTGCCAGCAGCTTAGGAGCGGGAGGGCCCAATGAGCAGTTCTTC	CASSLGAGGPNEQFF